This T cell receptor (beta chain) was sequenced during a study of T cells in Graves' hyperthyroidism and ophthalmopathy. The V and J ends lost 1 base and 14 bases, in that order; junction bases with no gene match: 8. The CDR3 is 14 amino acids. Germline V gives CDR1 LNHNV, CDR2 YYDKDF (reference sequence). Authors of the study amplified TCR beta CDR3 regions from RNA transcripts. RT-PCR in the first round (using the HTBI primer set) targeted the TCR CDR3. TCRdb re-called the multiplex PCR reads through MiXCR, storing one row per CDR3 protein. The table shows roughly 350,000 distinct CDR3 sequences, with roughly 15% occurring only once.

The material sequenced was blood. This receptor was taken from a woman aged 40 to 55 with Graves' ophthalmopathy. The V gene is TRBV15, the J gene TRBJ2-2, with 9 nucleotides matching TRBD1. The CDR3 bases are TGTGCCACCAGCAGAGGTGGACAGGGGCCAGAACTGTTTTTT. Translation: CATSRGGQGPELFF.